This T cell receptor beta chain was captured by sequencing in a study of T cell responses to AZD1222 COVID-19 vaccine. Study-level findings and limits: Seropositive status at baseline applied to only a handful of AZD1222 recipients. The peak T cell response came first, and repertoires were sampled only after it. Per reports, nearly half of all spike-specific TCRs target regions that are unmutated in variants. Following two doses of AZD1222, Spike-specific TCR breadth and depth rose.

Profiled with immunoSEQ multiplex PCR; TCRdb holds only in-frame clones, not every one. The sample contains some 79,000 clones, 80% of which appear only once. Germline CDR1 reads SGHNT; CDR2 reads YYREEE (reference sequence). Trimming left V 0 bases short and J 2 bases short, with 8 bases between. The CDR3 has 14 residues. As regards this clone: The antigen remains undetermined.

Sequenced material: peripheral blood, taken 28 days after the second AZD1222 dose. The V gene is TRBV5-4, the J gene TRBJ2-5, with a tentative D call TRBD2 (5 bases). The clonotype was recovered from an adult who received the AZD1222 COVID-19 vaccine. This CDR3 reads CASSLASGQETQYF. The CDR3 DNA reads TGTGCCAGCAGCTTGGCCAGCGGACAAGAGACCCAGTACTTC.